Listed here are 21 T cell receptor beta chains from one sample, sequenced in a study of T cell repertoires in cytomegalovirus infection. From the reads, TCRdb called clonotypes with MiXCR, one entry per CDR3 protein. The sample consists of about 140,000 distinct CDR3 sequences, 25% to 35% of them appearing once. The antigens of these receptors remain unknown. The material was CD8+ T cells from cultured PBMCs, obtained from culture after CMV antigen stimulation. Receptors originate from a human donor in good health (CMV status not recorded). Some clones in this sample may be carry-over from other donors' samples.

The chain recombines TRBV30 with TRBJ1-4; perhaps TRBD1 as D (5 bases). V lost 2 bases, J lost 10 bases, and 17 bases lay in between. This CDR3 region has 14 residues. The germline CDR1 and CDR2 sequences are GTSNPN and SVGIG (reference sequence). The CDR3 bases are TGTGCCTGGAGTTCGGGGGTAGGCGGGCCAAAACTGTTTTTT. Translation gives CAWSSGVGGPKLFF.

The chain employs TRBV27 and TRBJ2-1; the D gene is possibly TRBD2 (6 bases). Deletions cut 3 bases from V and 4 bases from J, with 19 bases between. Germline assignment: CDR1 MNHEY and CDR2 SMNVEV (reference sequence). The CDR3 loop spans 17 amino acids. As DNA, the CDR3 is TGTGCCAGCAGTTTGGTTCCCGGGGGAGGTCCGTACAATGAGCAGTTCTTC. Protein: CASSLVPGGGPYNEQFF.

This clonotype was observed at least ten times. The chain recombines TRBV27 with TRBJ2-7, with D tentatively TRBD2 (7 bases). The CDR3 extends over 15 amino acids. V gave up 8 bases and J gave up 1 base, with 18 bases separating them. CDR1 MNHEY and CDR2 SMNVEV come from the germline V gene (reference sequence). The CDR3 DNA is TGTGCCAGCGCCATAGGGGGGGCCGAATCCTACGAGCAGTACTTC. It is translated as CASAIGGAESYEQYF.

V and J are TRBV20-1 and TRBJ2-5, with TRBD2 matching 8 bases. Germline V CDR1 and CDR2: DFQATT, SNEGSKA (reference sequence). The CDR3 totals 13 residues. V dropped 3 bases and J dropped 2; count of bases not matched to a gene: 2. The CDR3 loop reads CSASLAGQETQYF. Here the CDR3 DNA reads TGCAGTGCTAGTTTAGCGGGGCAAGAGACCCAGTACTTC.

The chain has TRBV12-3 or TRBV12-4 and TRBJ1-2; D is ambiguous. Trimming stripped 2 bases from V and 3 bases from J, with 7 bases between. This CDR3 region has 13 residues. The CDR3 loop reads CASSLITDYGYTF. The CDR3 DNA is TGTGCCAGCAGTTTAATCACAGACTATGGCTACACCTTC.

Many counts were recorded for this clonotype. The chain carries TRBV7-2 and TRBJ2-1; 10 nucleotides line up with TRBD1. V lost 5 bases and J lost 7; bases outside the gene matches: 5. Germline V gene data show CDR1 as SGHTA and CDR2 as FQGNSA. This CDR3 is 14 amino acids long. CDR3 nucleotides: TGTGCCAGCAGCCCTCGGGACAGGGGAAATGAGCAGTTCTTC. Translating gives CASSPRDRGNEQFF. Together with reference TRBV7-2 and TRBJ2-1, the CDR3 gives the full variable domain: GAGVSQSPSNKVTEKGKDVELRCDPISGHTALYWYRQSLGQGLEFLIYFQGNSAPDKSGLPSDRFSAERTGGSVSTLTIQRTQQEDSAVYLCASSPRDRGNEQFFGPGTRLTVL.

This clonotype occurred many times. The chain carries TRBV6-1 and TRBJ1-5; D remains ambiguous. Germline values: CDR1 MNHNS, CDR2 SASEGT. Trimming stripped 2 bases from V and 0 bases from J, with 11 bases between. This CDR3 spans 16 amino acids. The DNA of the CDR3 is TGTGCCAGCAGTGAATTACAGATCTATAGCAATCAGCCCCAGCATTTT. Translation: CASSELQIYSNQPQHF.

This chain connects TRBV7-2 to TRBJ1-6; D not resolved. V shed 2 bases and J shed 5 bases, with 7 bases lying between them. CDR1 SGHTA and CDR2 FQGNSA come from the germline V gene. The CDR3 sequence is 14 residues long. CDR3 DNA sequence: TGTGCCAGCAGCTTATGGAGAAATAATTCACCCCTCCACTTT. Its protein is CASSLWRNNSPLHF.

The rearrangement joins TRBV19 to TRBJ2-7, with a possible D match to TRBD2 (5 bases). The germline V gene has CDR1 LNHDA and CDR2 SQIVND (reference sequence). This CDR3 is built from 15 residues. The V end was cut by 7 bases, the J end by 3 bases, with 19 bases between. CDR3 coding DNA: TGTGCCAGTACCCCGGGCGGGCGAATGGGCTACGAGCAGTACTTC. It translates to CASTPGGRMGYEQYF.

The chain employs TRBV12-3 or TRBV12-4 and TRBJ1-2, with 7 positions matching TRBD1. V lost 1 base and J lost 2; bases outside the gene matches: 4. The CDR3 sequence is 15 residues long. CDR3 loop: CASSLGQGLNYGYTF. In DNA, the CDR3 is TGTGCCAGCAGTTTAGGACAGGGATTGAACTATGGCTACACCTTC.

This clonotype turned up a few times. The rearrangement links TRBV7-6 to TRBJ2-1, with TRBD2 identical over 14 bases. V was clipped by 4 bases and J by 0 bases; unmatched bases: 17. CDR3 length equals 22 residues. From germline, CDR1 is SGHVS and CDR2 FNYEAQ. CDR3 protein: CASSSLSRTSGGSGYSYNEQFF. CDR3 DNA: TGTGCCAGCAGCTCCCTATCTCGGACTAGCGGGGGGTCAGGGTACTCCTACAATGAGCAGTTCTTC.

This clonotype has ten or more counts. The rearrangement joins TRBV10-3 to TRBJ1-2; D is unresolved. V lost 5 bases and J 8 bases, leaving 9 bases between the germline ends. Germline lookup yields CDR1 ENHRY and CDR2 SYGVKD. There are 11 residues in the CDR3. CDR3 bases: TGTGCCATCAGTCTGGATTGGGGCTACACCTTC. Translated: CAISLDWGYTF.

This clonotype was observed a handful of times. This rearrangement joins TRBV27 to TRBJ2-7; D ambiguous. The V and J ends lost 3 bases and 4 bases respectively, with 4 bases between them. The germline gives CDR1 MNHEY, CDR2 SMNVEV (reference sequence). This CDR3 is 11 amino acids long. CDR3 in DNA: TGTGCCAGCAGTTTTGGTTACGAGCAGTACTTC. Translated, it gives CASSFGYEQYF.

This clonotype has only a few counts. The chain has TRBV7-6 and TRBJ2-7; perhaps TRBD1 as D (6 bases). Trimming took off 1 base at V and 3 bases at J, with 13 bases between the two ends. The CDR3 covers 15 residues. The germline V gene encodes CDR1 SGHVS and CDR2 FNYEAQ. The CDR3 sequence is CASSLGQAGNYEQYF. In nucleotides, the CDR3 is TGTGCCAGCAGCTTAGGACAGGCCGGGAACTACGAGCAGTACTTC.

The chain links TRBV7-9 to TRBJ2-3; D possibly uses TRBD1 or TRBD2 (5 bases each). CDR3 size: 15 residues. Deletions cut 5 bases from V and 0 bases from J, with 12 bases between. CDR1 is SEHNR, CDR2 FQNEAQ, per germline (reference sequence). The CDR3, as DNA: TGTGCCAGCAGCCCCCGGGACCGTAGCACAGATACGCAGTATTTT. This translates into CASSPRDRSTDTQYF.

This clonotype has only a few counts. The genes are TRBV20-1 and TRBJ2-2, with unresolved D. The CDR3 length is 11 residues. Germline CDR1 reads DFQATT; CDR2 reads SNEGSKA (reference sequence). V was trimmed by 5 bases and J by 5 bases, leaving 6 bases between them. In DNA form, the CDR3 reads TGCAGTGCTGAACAAACCGGGGAGCTGTTTTTT. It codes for CSAEQTGELFF.

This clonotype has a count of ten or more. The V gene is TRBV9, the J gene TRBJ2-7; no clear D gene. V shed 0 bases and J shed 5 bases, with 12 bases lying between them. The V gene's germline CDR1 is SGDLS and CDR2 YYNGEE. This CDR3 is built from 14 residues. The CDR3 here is CASSVALGWDEQYF. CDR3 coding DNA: TGTGCCAGCAGCGTAGCTTTAGGCTGGGACGAGCAGTACTTC.

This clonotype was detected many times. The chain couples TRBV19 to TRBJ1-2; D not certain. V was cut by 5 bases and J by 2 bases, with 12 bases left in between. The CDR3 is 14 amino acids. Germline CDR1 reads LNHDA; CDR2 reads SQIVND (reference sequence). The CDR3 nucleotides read TGTGCCAGTAGTCTCTCGACGGAGAACTATGGCTACACCTTC. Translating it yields CASSLSTENYGYTF.

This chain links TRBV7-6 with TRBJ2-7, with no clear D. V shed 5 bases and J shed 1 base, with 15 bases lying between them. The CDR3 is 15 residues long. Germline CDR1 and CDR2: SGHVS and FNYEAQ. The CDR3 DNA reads TGTGCCAGCAGCCCTGAAAGGTCCGTATCCTACGAGCAGTACTTC. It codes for CASSPERSVSYEQYF.

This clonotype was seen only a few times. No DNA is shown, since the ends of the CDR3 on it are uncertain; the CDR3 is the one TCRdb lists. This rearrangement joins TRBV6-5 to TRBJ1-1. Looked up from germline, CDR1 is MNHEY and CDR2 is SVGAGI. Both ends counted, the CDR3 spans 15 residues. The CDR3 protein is CASSYFGPTNTEAFF.

CDR3 in DNA: TGTGCCAGCAGCGTAAATACAGGCTACGAGCAGTACTTC. Its protein product is CASSVNTGYEQYF. The chain recombines TRBV9 with TRBJ2-7, with TRBD1 as a possible D gene (5 bases). V lost 1 base to trimming and J lost 3 bases, with 8 bases between them. Germline V gene data show CDR1 as SGDLS and CDR2 as YYNGEE. This CDR3 region has 13 residues.